The 13 T cell receptor beta chains below all came from one sample that was sequenced in a study of identical twins. One entry per CDR3 protein results from TCRdb running MiXCR on the 5' RACE reads. The table has about 690,000 distinct CDR3 sequences, around 20% seen once. This same sample was also part of a study on T cells expressing NK-cell markers.

The specimen was PBMCs. These receptors all stem from a woman aged 18-29 years in good health.

The chain combines TRBV7-9 with TRBJ2-1; D remains ambiguous. Germline loops: CDR1 SEHNR, CDR2 FQNEAQ (reference sequence). V was pared by 5 bases and J by 5 bases, with 10 bases between. The CDR3 extends over 13 amino acids. CDR3 sequence: CASSPAAHNEQFF. In nucleotides, the CDR3 is TGTGCCAGCAGCCCCGCGGCACACAATGAGCAGTTCTTC.

This clonotype was found a few times. This chain uses TRBV6-5 with TRBJ2-7; D is perhaps TRBD1 or TRBD2 (6 bases each). Trimming shortened V by 2 bases and J by 4 bases, and 15 bases separated the two germline ends. The germline V gene has CDR1 MNHEY and CDR2 SVGAGI. The CDR3 sequence is 15 residues long. In DNA, the CDR3 is TGTGCCAGCAGTTACGGTGGGGGGCTGGAGTACGAGCAGTACTTC. It translates to CASSYGGGLEYEQYF.

There are a few counts of this clonotype. The rearrangement links TRBV19 to TRBJ2-2; 8 nucleotides match TRBD1. The CDR3 spans 16 residues. CDR1 LNHDA and CDR2 SQIVND come from the germline V gene (reference sequence). V lost 7 bases and J lost 1; bases outside the gene matches: 8. CDR3 residues: CASTPVGTGNTGELFF. The CDR3 DNA follows: TGTGCCAGTACCCCCGTTGGGACAGGGAACACCGGGGAGCTGTTTTTT.

This clonotype was observed many times. For the CDR3, the DNA is TGCGCCAGCAGTTTCAGCGAGAATGGCTACACCTTC. It yields the protein CASSFSENGYTF. The V and J genes are TRBV5-1 and TRBJ1-2, with D unclear. Trimming left V 5 bases short and J 6 bases short, with 11 bases between. This CDR3 is built from 12 residues. Germline V lookup: CDR1 SGHRS, CDR2 YFSETQ.

V usage is TRBV29-1 and J usage is TRBJ2-2; D is tentatively TRBD1 or TRBD2 (5 bases each). Trimming shortened V by 3 bases and J by 6 bases, and 14 bases separated the two germline ends. The CDR3 consists of 14 residues. Germline CDR1 is SQVTM and CDR2 is ANQGSEA. DNA of the CDR3: TGCAGCGTTGAGCCAGAAATGGGACCCGGGGAGCTGTTTTTT. This translates into CSVEPEMGPGELFF.

Many counts were recorded for this clonotype. V gene TRBV19 combines with J gene TRBJ2-1, with TRBD2 identical over 9 bases. The CDR3 is made up of 15 amino acids. Per germline, CDR1 LNHDA and CDR2 SQIVND (reference sequence). V was clipped by 6 bases and J by 5 bases; unmatched bases: 8. CDR3 nucleotides: TGTGCCAGTAGCGGAATAGCGGGAGCCCACAATGAGCAGTTCTTC. Its translation is CASSGIAGAHNEQFF. The full variable domain, its missing parts supplied by reference TRBV19 and TRBJ2-1, is DGGITQSPKYLFRKEGQNVTLSCEQNLNHDAMYWYRQDPGQGLRLIYYSQIVNDFQKGDIAEGYSVSREKKESFPLTVTSAQKNPTAFYLCASSGIAGAHNEQFFGPGTRLTVL.

This clonotype showed up just a few times. CDR3 region: CASSSLTRGYKNIQYF. In DNA form, the CDR3 reads TGTGCCAGCAGTTCCCTAACGAGGGGGTACAAAAACATTCAGTACTTC. V usage is TRBV12-3 or TRBV12-4 and J usage is TRBJ2-4, with D maybe TRBD1 (6 bases). Trimming stripped 4 bases from V and 3 bases from J, with 16 bases between. CDR3 length equals 16 residues.

In its sample, this clonotype was seen a few times. The chain combines TRBV5-6 with TRBJ1-5, with a tentative D call TRBD1 (5 bases). V was clipped by 4 bases and J by 7 bases, with 18 bases between them. CDR1 and CDR2 from the germline V gene are SGHDT and YYEEEE. CDR3 length: 15 amino acids. CDR3 coding DNA: TGTGCCAGCAGCGCCGGGGCGGGTGGCAGACAGCCCCAGCATTTT. Protein: CASSAGAGGRQPQHF.

The chain joins TRBV7-9 to TRBJ2-3; tentatively, D is TRBD2 (6 bases). The germline V gene has CDR1 SEHNR and CDR2 FQNEAQ (reference sequence). V was pared by 5 bases and J by 5 bases, with 20 bases between. The CDR3 runs to 16 residues. The CDR3 sequence is CASSGALAGMVDTQYF. As DNA, the CDR3 is TGTGCCAGCAGCGGTGCGCTGGCGGGAATGGTAGATACGCAGTATTTT.

Many counts were recorded for this clonotype. This chain joins TRBV29-1 and TRBJ2-2, with D perhaps TRBD1 (6 bases). V lost 5 bases and J 0 bases, leaving 13 bases between the germline ends. This CDR3 is 15 amino acids long. CDR1 and CDR2 from the germline V gene are SQVTM and ANQGSEA. The CDR3 here is CSVRRTDTNTGELFF. In DNA, the CDR3 is TGCAGCGTTAGGAGGACAGACACGAACACCGGGGAGCTGTTTTTT.

This clonotype was recorded a few times. The chain has TRBV6-1 and TRBJ1-6; 8 positions agree with TRBD1. V was clipped by 6 bases and J by 3 bases; unmatched bases: 4. Germline CDR1 is MNHNS and CDR2 is SASEGT. The CDR3 extends over 15 amino acids. The chain's CDR3 is CASRPGTGYNSPLHF. The CDR3, as DNA: TGTGCCAGCAGGCCAGGGACAGGCTATAATTCACCCCTCCACTTT.

This clonotype was detected ten times or more. The J gene is TRBJ2-1, the V gene TRBV12-3 or TRBV12-4; TRBD2 matches 11 bases. Trimming removed 7 bases from V and 7 bases from J; junction bases left unmatched: 9. This CDR3 contains 15 residues. The CDR3 DNA follows: TGTGCCAGCAACTTACTAGCGGGAGAAAGAAATGAGCAGTTCTTC. Encoded protein: CASNLLAGERNEQFF.

V and J are TRBV9 and TRBJ2-3; no reliable D call. V was shortened by 0 bases and J by 3 bases, with 8 bases between the two germline ends. The CDR3 consists of 14 residues. Germline CDR1 and CDR2: SGDLS and YYNGEE. The CDR3 coding sequence is TGTGCCAGCAGCGTAGCTGGGGTGACAGATACGCAGTATTTT. Protein sequence: CASSVAGVTDTQYF. Full variable domain (remainder filled in from reference TRBV9 and TRBJ2-3): DSGVTQTPKHLITATGQRVTLRCSPRSGDLSVYWYQQSLDQGLQFLIQYYNGEERAKGNILERFSAQQFPDLHSELNLSSLELGDSALYFCASSVAGVTDTQYFGPGTRLTVL.